The 18 T cell receptor beta chains in this list originate from one sample, sequenced in a study of identical twins. MiXCR, applied by TCRdb to the 5' RACE reads, yields one record per CDR3 protein. The table lists about 190,000 distinct CDR3 sequences, about 15% of them singletons, with roughly two fifths in the top ten. These same data were also listed under a study on T cells expressing NK-cell markers.

Sequences were obtained from CD8+ T cells sorted from blood. These receptors were collected from a young woman in good health.

In this sample, this clonotype turned up a few times. DNA for the CDR3: TGCAGCGTTGCGGGACCGTCCTCCTACGAGCAGTACTTC. It translates to CSVAGPSSYEQYF. This chain links TRBV29-1 with TRBJ2-7; D is tentatively TRBD1 or TRBD2 (5 bases each). The CDR3 is 13 residues long. Trimming stripped 4 bases from V and 0 bases from J, with 10 bases between. Germline V lookup: CDR1 SQVTM, CDR2 ANQGSEA.

The V gene is TRBV5-1, the J gene TRBJ2-1, with TRBD1 matching 7 bases. The V gene end was trimmed by 4 bases and the J gene end by 3 bases; junction bases not matched to a gene: 7. CDR3 length equals 15 residues. CDR1 is SGHRS, CDR2 YFSETQ, per germline. The CDR3 bases are TGCGCCAGCAGCCCCACAGGGGAAGTCTACAATGAGCAGTTCTTC. Translation gives CASSPTGEVYNEQFF.

This clonotype has at least ten counts. This rearrangement joins TRBV7-2 to TRBJ2-1; D might be TRBD2 (6 bases). V lost 1 base to trimming and J lost 8 bases, with 6 bases between them. Germline loops: CDR1 SGHTA, CDR2 FQGNSA. The CDR3 extends over 12 amino acids. CDR3 sequence reads: CASSLGGDEQFF. CDR3 nucleotide sequence: TGTGCCAGCAGCTTAGGCGGGGATGAGCAGTTCTTC.

This clonotype has at least ten counts. The chain carries TRBV13 and TRBJ2-7; maybe TRBD2 (5 bases). The germline CDR1 and CDR2 sequences are PRHDT and FYEKMQ (reference sequence). This CDR3 has 12 residues. Trimming cost V 5 bases and J 4 bases, with 9 bases left between them. The chain's CDR3 is CASSLADYEQYF. DNA of the CDR3: TGTGCCAGCAGCCTAGCAGATTACGAGCAGTACTTC.

This clonotype was recorded a few times. The rearrangement links TRBV29-1 to TRBJ2-1; TRBD2 matches at 7 bases. Looked up from germline, CDR1 is SQVTM and CDR2 is ANQGSEA. This CDR3 has 10 residues. Trimming at V came to 7 bases and at J to 9 bases, leaving 3 bases not matched to a gene. CDR3 residues: CSAGGTEQFF. As DNA, the CDR3 is TGCAGCGCCGGGGGGACTGAGCAGTTCTTC.

V gene TRBV2 combines with J gene TRBJ2-3; D is uncertain. CDR3 length: 14 residues. Trimming shortened V by 4 bases and J by 4 bases, and 12 bases separated the two germline ends. Germline V gene lookup returns CDR1 SNHLY and CDR2 FYNNEI. The CDR3 DNA sequence: TGTGCCAGCAGTGTGAGTCTAGGGCCAGATACGCAGTATTTT. This encodes CASSVSLGPDTQYF.

V and J are TRBV29-1 and TRBJ1-1, with D perhaps TRBD1 (6 bases). Germline V CDR1 and CDR2: SQVTM, ANQGSEA. CDR3 length: 14 residues. Trimming removed 0 bases from V and 0 bases from J, with 8 bases in between. The CDR3 here is CSVEEDSLNTEAFF. The DNA for the CDR3 is TGCAGCGTTGAAGAGGACAGTTTGAACACTGAAGCTTTCTTT. The variable domain in full, with the rest retrieved from reference TRBV29-1 and TRBJ1-1, is SAVISQKPSRDICQRGTSLTIQCQVDSQVTMMFWYRQQPGQSLTLIATANQGSEATYESGFVIDKFPISRPNLTFSTLTVSNMSPEDSSIYLCSVEEDSLNTEAFFGQGTRLTVV.

The table lists this clonotype with many counts. J is TRBJ1-4 and V is TRBV5-6, with unresolved D. CDR1 is SGHDT, CDR2 YYEEEE, per germline. The CDR3 has 13 residues. Trimming left V 0 bases short and J 8 bases short, with 8 bases between. The CDR3 nucleotides are TGTGCCAGCAGCTTGGTGCGGGAAGAAAAACTGTTTTTT. It translates to CASSLVREEKLFF.

This clonotype was recorded a few times. This sequence joins TRBV27 and TRBJ2-7, with TRBD1 identical over 9 bases. V was pared by 3 bases and J by 5 bases, with 11 bases of the junction left unmatched. Germline V lookup: CDR1 MNHEY, CDR2 SMNVEV (reference sequence). This CDR3 has 16 amino acids. This CDR3 is CASSLLVGQGVNEQYF. DNA of the CDR3: TGTGCCAGCAGTTTGCTGGTGGGACAGGGAGTTAACGAGCAGTACTTC.

V gene TRBV7-6 combines with J gene TRBJ2-2; D is ambiguous. Germline V gives CDR1 SGHVS, CDR2 FNYEAQ. The CDR3 consists of 14 residues. Trimming removed 1 base at V and 8 bases at J, with 11 bases between. The CDR3 DNA follows: TGTGCCAGCAGCTTAGGGCCGGTCAGGGGGGAGCTGTTTTTT. Its protein is CASSLGPVRGELFF.

The chain joins TRBV11-2 to TRBJ2-2; D is possibly TRBD1 (5 bases). The CDR3 totals 17 residues. The V end was cut by 0 bases, the J end by 5 bases, with 16 bases between. Germline V gives CDR1 SGHAT, CDR2 FQNNGV. As DNA, the CDR3 is TGTGCCAGCAGCTTAGAATTTAAGCCAGGGCCGACCGGGGAGCTGTTTTTT. It encodes CASSLEFKPGPTGELFF.

The J gene is TRBJ2-2, the V gene TRBV2, with D possibly being TRBD1 (5 bases). The ends were cut back, 8 bases at V and 4 bases at J, with 17 bases in the middle. In germline, CDR1 is SNHLY, CDR2 FYNNEI. This CDR3 region has 15 residues. The CDR3 reads CASRASRGRTGELFF. In nucleotides, the CDR3 is TGTGCCAGCCGAGCTAGTAGGGGTCGCACCGGGGAGCTGTTTTTT.

The chain employs TRBV12-3 or TRBV12-4 and TRBJ1-1, with D possibly being TRBD1 (6 bases). The CDR3 has 12 amino acids. V lost 3 bases and J 10 bases, leaving 12 bases between the germline ends. CDR3 sequence reads: CASSFGDMGAFF. The CDR3 nucleotides are TGTGCCAGCAGTTTCGGGGACATGGGAGCTTTCTTT.

Note on this clonotype: At one end the junction does not follow the germline gene, possibly because of a read error. The chain combines TRBV11-2 with TRBJ1-5; D might be TRBD1 (5 bases). This CDR3 region has 16 residues. Germline V lookup: CDR1 SGHAT, CDR2 FQNNGV. The CDR3 reads CTSSLGFTDNDQPQHF. The CDR3 DNA reads TGTACCAGCAGCTTAGGTTTCACGGACAATGATCAGCCCCAGCATTTT.

The V gene is TRBV12-3 or TRBV12-4, the J gene TRBJ2-5; 13 bases align to TRBD2. CDR3 length equals 15 residues. V lost 6 bases and J lost 2; bases outside the gene matches: 3. DNA for the CDR3: TGTGCCAGCAGCTCGGGACTAGCGGGGCAAGAGACCCAGTACTTC. Protein: CASSSGLAGQETQYF.

The V gene is TRBV5-1, the J gene TRBJ2-1; D is perhaps TRBD2 (6 bases). This CDR3 spans 18 amino acids. Germline V gives CDR1 SGHRS, CDR2 YFSETQ. Deletions cut 7 bases from V and 5 bases from J, with 28 bases between. The CDR3 nucleotides read TGCGCCAGCTCTCCCGGCCTCGGGAACCGGGAGCGGAACAATGAGCAGTTCTTC. It encodes CASSPGLGNRERNNEQFF.

This clonotype was detected only a few times. CDR3 in DNA: TGTGCCAGCAGCTGGCTAGCGGGAGAGGTTGGAGAGACCCAGTACTTC. Its translation is CASSWLAGEVGETQYF. The chain combines TRBV7-9 with TRBJ2-5; TRBD2 matches at 10 bases. CDR3 length: 16 residues. J lost 4 bases, V lost 4 bases, and 9 bases had no gene match. The germline V gene has CDR1 SEHNR and CDR2 FQNEAQ (reference sequence). Using reference TRBV7-9 and TRBJ2-5 for the parts outside the CDR3, the full variable domain is DTGVSQNPRHKITKRGQNVTFRCDPISEHNRLYWYRQTLGQGPEFLTYFQNEAQLEKSRLLSDRFSAERPKGSFSTLEIQRTEQGDSAMYLCASSWLAGEVGETQYFGPGTRLLVL.

This clonotype was recorded many times. This sequence joins TRBV6-4 and TRBJ2-7; 9 bases map to TRBD1. The V segment lost 2 bases and the J segment 1 base; nucleotides outside the gene matches: 0. Looked up from germline, CDR1 is MRHNA and CDR2 is SNTAGT. This CDR3 has 14 amino acids. The CDR3 reads CASSDGTGSYEQYF. The DNA for the CDR3 is TGTGCCAGCAGTGACGGGACAGGGTCCTACGAGCAGTACTTC.